This entry is about one TCR beta chain. This specimen comes from a study of T cells in Graves' hyperthyroidism and ophthalmopathy. Authors of the study amplified TCR beta CDR3 regions from RNA transcripts. When the TCR CDR3 underwent first-round RT-PCR, the HTBI primer set was used. TCRdb reprocessed the multiplex PCR reads with MiXCR, giving one entry per CDR3 protein. Of hundreds of thousands of distinct CDR3 sequences in the sample, around 22% are singletons; the top ten hold around 10%. What was sequenced was blood. This receptor was taken from a woman aged 30 to 39 with Graves' ophthalmopathy.

In DNA, the CDR3 is TGTGCCAGCAACGGGAGGGTTACCTACGAGCAGTACTTC. Translated, it gives CASNGRVTYEQYF. This rearrangement joins TRBV6-1 to TRBJ2-7; TRBD2 matches 8 bases. CDR3 length: 13 amino acids. The germline CDR1 and CDR2 sequences are MNHNS and SASEGT. V was clipped by 7 bases and J by 2 bases; unmatched bases: 4.